This T cell receptor beta chain was observed in a study of blood T cell repertoires in COVID-19. Across the study: Specimens from acute and convalescent COVID-19 originated in the United States, Italy and Spain. Sources were T cells, B-cell-depleted T cells, or PBMCs; the material itself was cDNA or gDNA.

The CDR3 consists of 20 residues. The germline CDR1 and CDR2 sequences are SGHRS and YFSETQ. V dropped 3 bases and J dropped 5; count of bases not matched to a gene: 16. Seattle's cohort entered during active infection and was followed longitudinally. In the authors' workflow: By means of reference gene primer amplification, nucleated cell counts were estimated. Data came from immunoSEQ multiplex PCR; TCRdb stores just in-frame clones and leaves some out. The D gene and trimming were derived from the DNA, and the V and J assignments and clone size from that table. The sample consists of fewer than 300,000 clones, more than 85% of them appearing once.

Sequenced: peripheral blood. The receptor was derived from a woman aged 30 to 39 with COVID-19, enrolled during active disease. This chain connects TRBV5-1 to TRBJ2-3; TRBD2 matches at 15 bases. This CDR3 reads CASSSPTRTSGRALIDTQYF. In DNA, the CDR3 is TGCGCCAGCAGCTCACCGACCAGGACTAGCGGGAGGGCCTTGATAGATACGCAGTATTTT.